The clone carrying this T cell receptor beta chain occurred a few times. A second PCR of 7 to 11 cycles used a sample-barcoded 5' primer and a J-beta primer mix. TCRdb recomputed calls from the 5' RACE reads with MiXCR, one row per CDR3 protein. The data contain 1.8 million or so distinct CDR3 sequences, about two fifths of them seen just once; the ten biggest clones take up roughly 23%. These data come from a study of blood T cells in healthy people across ages. CDR3 length: 14 amino acids. The germline V gene has CDR1 MNHEY and CDR2 SVGEGT. V was cut by 6 bases and J by 0 bases, with 11 bases left in between.

The sequencing input was blood. The chain employs TRBV6-2 or TRBV6-3 and TRBJ1-1, with unresolved D. This clonotype was sampled from a human donor in good health. For the CDR3, the DNA is TGTGCCAGCAGCCCCCAGCCCATGAACACTGAAGCTTTCTTT. Protein sequence: CASSPQPMNTEAFF.